The 6 T cell receptor beta chains in this list originate from one sample, sequenced in a study of T cell changes during pregnancy in multiple sclerosis. Sequencing was performed with immunoSEQ multiplex PCR; in TCRdb, only in-frame clones are kept and a portion is missing. The table includes tens of thousands of clones, just under 90% detected once. The source material was CD4+ T cells from peripheral blood mononuclear cells, sampled in the first trimester of pregnancy. The receptors originated from a female donor with multiple sclerosis, enrolled in a pregnancy study.

The chain links TRBV5-1 to TRBJ2-3, with 10 nucleotides matching TRBD2. Per germline, CDR1 SGHRS and CDR2 YFSETQ. J lost 3 bases, V lost 4 bases, and 8 bases had no gene match. The CDR3 totals 16 residues. CDR3: CASSGSSGSGTDTQYF. In DNA form, the CDR3 reads TGCGCCAGCAGCGGATCTAGCGGGAGTGGAACAGATACGCAGTATTTT.

This chain connects TRBV28 to TRBJ2-1; D possibly corresponds to TRBD1 (6 bases). CDR1 is MDHEN and CDR2 is SYDVKM in the germline V gene. V was trimmed by 0 bases and J by 10 bases, leaving 13 bases between them. The CDR3 covers 14 residues. The CDR3 reads CASSLWQGTLEQFF. Here the CDR3 DNA reads TGTGCCAGCAGTTTATGGCAGGGGACCCTAGAGCAGTTCTTC.

The rearrangement uses TRBV6-6 and TRBJ1-2, with D possibly TRBD1 on 6 matching bases. V shed 6 bases and J shed 10 bases, with 18 bases lying between them. CDR1 and CDR2 (germline): MNHNY, SVGAGI (reference sequence). The CDR3 is 13 residues long. The CDR3 coding sequence is TGTGCCAGCAGCCAACATAAGACAGGTCTCTACACCTTC. Protein sequence: CASSQHKTGLYTF.

The rearrangement links TRBV7-8 to TRBJ1-4; no definite D call. This CDR3 has 13 amino acids. With 6 bases removed from V and 3 bases from J, the gap between germline ends came to 8 bases. Germline lookup yields CDR1 SGHVS and CDR2 FQNEAQ. DNA for the CDR3: TGTGCCAGCAGGTTCGGAGCTAATGAAAAACTGTTTTTT. It encodes CASRFGANEKLFF. The whole variable domain, filled in from reference TRBV7-8 and TRBJ1-4, reads GAGVSQSPRYKVAKRGQDVALRCDPISGHVSLFWYQQALGQGPEFLTYFQNEAQLDKSGLPSDRFFAERPEGSVSTLKIQRTQQEDSAVYLCASRFGANEKLFFGSGTQLSVL.

DNA of the CDR3: TGTGCCAGCAGCCAAGATTTGCAGGGATATTCACCCCTCCACTTT. Amino acid sequence: CASSQDLQGYSPLHF. The chain carries TRBV14 and TRBJ1-6; a possible D gene is TRBD1 (5 bases). Germline CDR1 and CDR2: SGHDN and FVKESK. Trimming shortened V by 0 bases and J by 8 bases, and 11 bases separated the two germline ends. CDR3 length: 15 amino acids.

The gene calls are TRBV6-1 and TRBJ1-2, with unresolved D. Germline lookup yields CDR1 MNHNS and CDR2 SASEGT. The V end lost 7 bases, the J end lost 0 bases, and 12 bases lay between the germline ends. CDR3 size: 14 residues. The CDR3 nucleotides read TGTGCCAGCAAGCGGGAGGGCGCTAACTATGGCTACACCTTC. Protein sequence: CASKREGANYGYTF.